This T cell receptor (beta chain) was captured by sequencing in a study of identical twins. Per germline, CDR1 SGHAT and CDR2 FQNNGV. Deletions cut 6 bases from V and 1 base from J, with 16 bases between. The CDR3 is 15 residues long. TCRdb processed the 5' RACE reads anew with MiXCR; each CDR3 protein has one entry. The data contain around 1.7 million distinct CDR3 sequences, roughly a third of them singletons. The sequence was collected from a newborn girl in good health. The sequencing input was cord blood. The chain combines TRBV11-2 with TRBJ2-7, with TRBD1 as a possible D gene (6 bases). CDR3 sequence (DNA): TGTGCCAGCAGACCGCTTGGGGGCACGTCCTACGAGCAGTACTTC. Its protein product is CASRPLGGTSYEQYF.